What follows are 20 T cell receptor beta chains derived from one specimen sequenced in a study of identical twins. TCRdb re-derived calls from the 5' RACE reads in MiXCR, one entry per CDR3 protein. The sample has roughly 250,000 distinct CDR3 sequences, over 13% seen once. The specimen sequenced was memory (CD45RO+) T cells sorted from blood. These receptors were obtained from a woman aged 18-29 years in good health.

This clonotype has more than one count but fewer than ten. This chain links TRBV20-1 with TRBJ2-7; possibly TRBD2 for D (5 bases). CDR1 and CDR2 (germline): DFQATT, SNEGSKA (reference sequence). This CDR3 region has 15 residues. The V and J ends lost 6 bases and 3 bases respectively, with 21 bases between them. The CDR3 sequence: CSAKQVGDMGYEQYF. The DNA for the CDR3 is TGCAGTGCCAAGCAGGTCGGGGATATGGGCTACGAGCAGTACTTC.

This clonotype came up many times. The chain has TRBV6-5 and TRBJ2-1; 10 nucleotides match TRBD2. V trimming: 4 bases; J trimming: 9 bases; junction bases outside the gene matches: 9. The length of the CDR3 is 15 residues. Germline assignment: CDR1 MNHEY and CDR2 SVGAGI. The CDR3 bases are TGTGCCAGCAGTTTACGGCTAGCGGGAGATTTTGAGCAGTTCTTC. Protein sequence: CASSLRLAGDFEQFF.

This clonotype was seen only a few times. The rearrangement links TRBV20-1 to TRBJ2-7, with TRBD2 matching over 9 bases. Germline CDR1 and CDR2: DFQATT and SNEGSKA (reference sequence). Trimming at V came to 4 bases and at J to 0 bases, leaving 7 bases not matched to a gene. This CDR3 comprises 15 residues. As DNA, the CDR3 is TGCAGTGCTAATAGCGGGGGATCCGGCTCCTACGAGCAGTACTTC. As protein: CSANSGGSGSYEQYF.

This clonotype was counted between two and nine times. This chain links TRBV20-1 with TRBJ1-5, with TRBD1 matching 7 bases. The CDR3 covers 15 residues. Looked up from germline, CDR1 is DFQATT and CDR2 is SNEGSKA (reference sequence). Unmatched junction bases numbered 9, after V lost 1 base and J lost 6 bases. The CDR3 loop is CSARAGGGASQPQHF. CDR3 sequence (DNA): TGCAGTGCTAGAGCCGGAGGGGGCGCGAGTCAGCCCCAGCATTTT.

In its sample, this clonotype was seen a few times. V usage is TRBV28 and J usage is TRBJ1-2; TRBD1 matches at 8 bases. The CDR3 consists of 13 residues. Losses at the gene ends were 5 bases for V and 4 bases for J; bases not matched to a gene: 3. Germline CDR1 is MDHEN and CDR2 is SYDVKM. The CDR3 nucleotides are TGTGCCAGCAGTCCAGGGGGCGCCTATGGCTACACCTTC. It codes for CASSPGGAYGYTF.

V is TRBV4-2 and J is TRBJ1-2; no firm D call. The ends were cut back, 1 base at V and 1 base at J, with 13 bases in the middle. The CDR3 extends over 16 amino acids. CDR1 and CDR2 (germline): LGHNA, YNFKEQ. CDR3 nucleotides: TGTGCCAGCAGCCAAGTTCAGGAAGGGAATAACTATGGCTACACCTTC. Protein product: CASSQVQEGNNYGYTF.

The gene calls are TRBV9 and TRBJ2-6; D is unresolved. This CDR3 contains 15 residues. Germline loops: CDR1 SGDLS, CDR2 YYNGEE. With 3 bases removed from V and 0 bases from J, the gap between germline ends came to 7 bases. CDR3 loop: CASSDFSSGANVLTF. Here the CDR3 DNA reads TGTGCCAGCAGCGATTTCAGCTCTGGGGCCAACGTCCTGACTTTC.

This clonotype was seen a handful of times. This sequence joins TRBV20-1 and TRBJ2-1, with 8 nucleotides matching TRBD1. The V gene end was trimmed by 0 bases and the J gene end by 8 bases; junction bases not matched to a gene: 9. The CDR3 length is 15 residues. Germline loops: CDR1 DFQATT, CDR2 SNEGSKA (reference sequence). The CDR3 loop is CSARDVGLQGDEQFF. CDR3 nucleotide sequence: TGCAGTGCTAGAGATGTAGGCTTACAGGGGGATGAGCAGTTCTTC.

This clonotype was counted many times. This chain joins TRBV3-1 and TRBJ2-7; D might be TRBD1 or TRBD2, each matching 5 bases. V lost 2 bases and J 3 bases, leaving 11 bases between the germline ends. Germline V lookup: CDR1 LGHDT, CDR2 YNNKEL (reference sequence). This CDR3 comprises 14 residues. CDR3 loop: CASSQYGTGYEQYF. DNA for the CDR3: TGTGCCAGCAGCCAATACGGGACCGGCTACGAGCAGTACTTC.

This clonotype was counted between two and nine times. V usage is TRBV9 and J usage is TRBJ2-1; 11 bases line up with TRBD2. The CDR3 sequence is 14 residues long. V was pared by 2 bases and J by 6 bases, with 1 base of the junction left unmatched. Germline-derived CDR1 and CDR2 are SGDLS and YYNGEE. CDR3 sequence reads: CASSVSGGANEQFF. The DNA for the CDR3 is TGTGCCAGCAGCGTTAGCGGGGGGGCCAATGAGCAGTTCTTC.

This clonotype was seen a few times. The chain recombines TRBV20-1 with TRBJ1-1; 8 bases line up with TRBD1. Looked up from germline, CDR1 is DFQATT and CDR2 is SNEGSKA (reference sequence). V lost 2 bases, J lost 6 bases, and 2 bases stayed unmatched. CDR3 length: 12 amino acids. CDR3 coding DNA: TGCAGTGCTAGAATGACAGGGGCTGAAGCTTTCTTT. This sequence encodes CSARMTGAEAFF.

This clonotype has more than one count but fewer than ten. The chain links TRBV10-3 to TRBJ1-3; D not certain. From germline, CDR1 is ENHRY and CDR2 SYGVKD. V was trimmed by 3 bases and J by 6 bases, leaving 9 bases between them. CDR3 length: 13 amino acids. The CDR3 is CAISEQNLNTIYF. CDR3 DNA: TGTGCCATCAGTGAACAGAACCTAAACACCATATATTTT.

The chain links TRBV5-1 to TRBJ2-7; TRBD2 matches 13 bases. The CDR3 consists of 15 residues. Trimming cost V 4 bases and J 3 bases; bases outside gene matches: 4. Germline CDR1 reads SGHRS; CDR2 reads YFSETQ. In DNA form, the CDR3 reads TGCGCCAGCAGCCCTTGGACTAGCGGGAGCTACGAGCAGTACTTC. As protein: CASSPWTSGSYEQYF. Looking up the rest from reference TRBV5-1 and TRBJ2-7 gives the full variable domain: KAGVTQTPRYLIKTRGQQVTLSCSPISGHRSVSWYQQTPGQGLQFLFEYFSETQRNKGNFPGRFSGRQFSNSRSEMNVSTLELGDSALYLCASSPWTSGSYEQYFGPGTRLTVT.

Only a few counts were recorded for this clonotype. The chain carries TRBV7-2 and TRBJ1-5; no definite D call. V gave up 3 bases and J gave up 2 bases, with 11 bases separating them. The CDR3 contains 15 residues. Germline CDR1 is SGHTA and CDR2 is FQGNSA. The CDR3 spells CASSFQVLGNQPQHF. In nucleotides, the CDR3 is TGTGCCAGCAGCTTCCAAGTCTTGGGCAATCAGCCCCAGCATTTT.

As to this clonotype: One end of the junction is discordant with germline, which a read error may explain. The chain recombines TRBV20-1 with TRBJ2-1, with 7 bases aligning to TRBD2. CDR1 and CDR2 (germline): DFQATT, SNEGSKA (reference sequence). The length of the CDR3 is 13 residues. In nucleotides, the CDR3 is TGCAATGCTAGCGGCTTTCCTTTCGGTGAGCAGTTCTTC. This codes for CNASGFPFGEQFF.

This clonotype turned up a few times. The CDR3 DNA sequence: TGTGCCAGCAGTTCTGTTAGGGTCTCCTACGAGCAGTACTTC. Encoded protein: CASSSVRVSYEQYF. V gene TRBV6-5 combines with J gene TRBJ2-7; D not resolved. Trimming took off 4 bases at V and 0 bases at J, with 10 bases between the two ends. The germline V gene encodes CDR1 MNHEY and CDR2 SVGAGI. There are 14 residues in the CDR3.

The J gene is TRBJ2-7, the V gene TRBV11-3, with 8 bases lining up with TRBD2. Germline CDR1 SGHNT, CDR2 YENEEA. The CDR3 runs 14 residues. Germline trimming cut 4 bases from V and 6 bases from J; bases unmatched to any gene: 8. CDR3 sequence reads: CASSSGLDWREQYF. CDR3 coding DNA: TGTGCCAGCAGCTCGGGACTAGATTGGCGCGAGCAGTACTTC.

This clonotype showed up many times. The chain has TRBV12-3 or TRBV12-4 and TRBJ2-4; D gene ambiguous. This CDR3 is built from 11 residues. Trimming cost V 8 bases and J 9 bases, with 11 bases left between them. CDR3 DNA: TGTGCCAGCGCCGTTAGGGCCATTCAGTACTTC. Its protein product is CASAVRAIQYF.

The chain is built from TRBV5-6 and TRBJ2-3; 8 nucleotides agree with TRBD1. The CDR3 runs 14 residues. CDR1 and CDR2 from the germline V gene are SGHDT and YYEEEE. V dropped 6 bases and J dropped 3; count of bases not matched to a gene: 6. The CDR3 bases are TGTGCCAGCACCCCCAGGGGGCGGACAGATACGCAGTATTTT. Its protein is CASTPRGRTDTQYF.

The chain carries TRBV6-2 or TRBV6-3 and TRBJ2-3; 12 nucleotides agree with TRBD2. Trimming at V came to 5 bases and at J to 5 bases, leaving 5 bases not matched to a gene. The CDR3 sequence is 15 residues long. CDR1 MNHEY and CDR2 SVGEGT come from the germline V gene. CDR3 residues: CASSKTSGGRDTQYF. The CDR3 DNA follows: TGTGCCAGCAGTAAGACTAGCGGGGGAAGAGATACGCAGTATTTT.